This T cell receptor (beta chain) was retrieved from a study of T cell responses to AZD1222 COVID-19 vaccine. Regarding the study as a whole: Dominant at 160-218 and 743-854, vaccine-associated CD4 TCRs also spanned spike. Females made up more of the donors, who were largely white British, and clonal diversity may have come out too low. Unmutated variant regions reportedly attract nearly half of all spike-specific TCRs.

Points on this clone: Its antigen is unknown.

Trimming took off 8 bases at V and 4 bases at J, with 18 bases between the two ends. Germline CDR1 SGHRS, CDR2 YFSETQ. This CDR3 region has 14 residues. The repertoire was sequenced with immunoSEQ multiplex PCR; TCRdb's copy has only in-frame clones and lacks some. The sample carries under 250,000 clones, about 92% recorded once. The origin of this receptor is an adult in good health. This chain uses TRBV5-1 with TRBJ2-5; D possibly corresponds to TRBD2 (6 bases). The sequencing used peripheral blood, collected on day 0 of MenACWY control vaccination. The chain's CDR3 is CASYSGSAGETQYF. In DNA, the CDR3 is TGCGCCAGTTATTCCGGGAGCGCGGGAGAGACCCAGTACTTC.